The 24 T cell receptor beta chains reported below all come from one sample, sequenced in a study of regulatory T cells in long-lasting Graves disease. In building TCR beta libraries, iRepertoire HTBI primers were used together with Arm-PCR of CDR3 regions. MiXCR, run by TCRdb on the multiplex PCR reads, gives a single entry per CDR3 protein. The sample yields 400,000 to 500,000 distinct CDR3 sequences, about 17% seen once. Time point denoted: newly diagnosed GD, antithyroid drugs for less than 3 months. After RNA was extracted from PBMCs, the TCR library was made from it. This sample was also put to use in a study of T cells in Graves' hyperthyroidism and ophthalmopathy.

The specimen comprised peripheral blood mononuclear cells (PBMCs), sampled at new diagnosis, from a patient treated with antithyroid drugs. These receptors all stem from a woman between 18 and 29 years old with Graves disease.

The CDR3 here is CASSLNLGNNYGYTF. The CDR3, as DNA: TGTGCCAGCAGCTTAAACTTGGGTAATAACTATGGCTACACCTTC. V and J are TRBV7-8 and TRBJ1-2; D not resolved. Per germline, CDR1 SGHVS and CDR2 FQNEAQ. Deletions cut 2 bases from V and 1 base from J, with 11 bases between. This CDR3 comprises 15 residues. Using reference TRBV7-8 and TRBJ1-2 for the parts outside the CDR3, the full variable domain is GAGVSQSPRYKVAKRGQDVALRCDPISGHVSLFWYQQALGQGPEFLTYFQNEAQLDKSGLPSDRFFAERPEGSVSTLKIQRTQQEDSAVYLCASSLNLGNNYGYTFGSGTRLTVV.

At least ten counts were recorded for this clonotype. V is TRBV12-3 or TRBV12-4 and J is TRBJ2-3; 7 positions match TRBD1. The ends lost 5 bases at V and 0 bases at J; junction bases unmatched: 8. The CDR3 consists of 16 residues. Written as DNA, the CDR3 is TGTGCCAGCAGTGTCCCCGGGACAGCAAGCACAGATACGCAGTATTTT. Its protein product is CASSVPGTASTDTQYF.

This clonotype was counted many times. This chain uses TRBV27 with TRBJ2-1; D not resolved. CDR1 MNHEY and CDR2 SMNVEV come from the germline V gene (reference sequence). V lost 7 bases and J lost 2, with 9 bases in between. This CDR3 comprises 13 residues. The DNA for the CDR3 is TGTGCCAGCAACTCCGTAGCCTACAATGAGCAGTTCTTC. Amino acid sequence: CASNSVAYNEQFF.

Many counts were recorded for this clonotype. The J gene is TRBJ2-2, the V gene TRBV11-2; D not resolved. Germline V gives CDR1 SGHAT, CDR2 FQNNGV. Trimming left V 3 bases short and J 7 bases short, with 12 bases between. The CDR3 is 14 amino acids. The CDR3 nucleotides read TGTGCCAGCAGCTTCGATATCCGGGTCGGGGAGCTGTTTTTT. Translated, it gives CASSFDIRVGELFF.

Notes on this clonotype: A read error is possible here, since a much larger clone lies one base away. This chain connects TRBV20-1 to TRBJ1-5; the D gene is possibly TRBD1 (5 bases). Trimming cost V 6 bases and J 5 bases, with 23 bases left between them. Germline V CDR1 and CDR2: DFQATT, SNEGSKA (reference sequence). The CDR3 covers 16 residues. CDR3 loop: CSARSQGDLSDQPQHF. In nucleotides, the CDR3 is TGCAGTGCACGCTCGCAGGGAGACTTGAGCGATCAGCCCCAGCATTTT.

Ten or more counts support this clonotype. This chain joins TRBV6-2 or TRBV6-3 and TRBJ2-1; tentative D call: TRBD1 (5 bases). The germline gives CDR1 MNHEY, CDR2 SVGEGT. V lost 0 bases and J 9 bases, leaving 15 bases between the germline ends. The CDR3 extends over 15 amino acids. The CDR3 loop reads CASSYSIRADGEQFF. DNA for the CDR3: TGTGCCAGCAGTTACTCGATCAGGGCCGACGGTGAGCAGTTCTTC.

On this clonotype: A much larger clone lies a single base off, so this may be a read error. V gene TRBV30 combines with J gene TRBJ2-1, with D possibly being TRBD1 (6 bases). Germline V gene lookup returns CDR1 GTSNPN and CDR2 SVGIG (reference sequence). The CDR3 consists of 15 residues. CDR3 region: CAWCVWGPSYNEQFF. CDR3 sequence (DNA): TGTGCCTGGTGTGTGTGGGGGCCCTCCTACAATGAGCAGTTCTTC.

In this sample, this clonotype turned up a few times. The CDR3 loop is CASGTSEIYEQYF. CDR3 nucleotides: TGCGCCAGCGGGACTAGCGAAATCTACGAGCAGTACTTC. The chain recombines TRBV10-2 with TRBJ2-7; 10 nucleotides line up with TRBD2. Germline CDR1 and CDR2: WSHSY and SAAADI. This CDR3 has 13 residues. Unmatched junction bases numbered 4, after V lost 8 bases and J lost 3 bases.

The V call is TRBV6-1, the J call TRBJ1-5; possibly TRBD1 for D (5 bases). This CDR3 contains 14 residues. The germline V gene encodes CDR1 MNHNS and CDR2 SASEGT. With 9 bases removed from V and 7 bases from J, the gap between germline ends came to 19 bases. CDR3 in DNA: TGTGCCAGTGATGGGACCTTGGGGGTACAGCCCCAGCATTTT. Its translation is CASDGTLGVQPQHF.

There are many counts of this clonotype. V gene TRBV28 combines with J gene TRBJ1-2; D may be TRBD1 (6 bases). The ends were cut back, 6 bases at V and 4 bases at J, with 15 bases in the middle. The CDR3 extends over 14 amino acids. Germline assignment: CDR1 MDHEN and CDR2 SYDVKM. CDR3 DNA sequence: TGTGCCAGCAGAATACAGGGCATCCTCTATGGCTACACCTTC. Encoded protein: CASRIQGILYGYTF.

This sequence joins TRBV11-2 and TRBJ2-3, with 8 nucleotides matching TRBD1. The ends lost 1 base at V and 1 base at J; junction bases unmatched: 7. The CDR3 has 17 amino acids. Per the germline V gene, CDR1 is SGHAT and CDR2 is FQNNGV. The CDR3, as DNA: TGTGCCAGCAGCTTAGGATTTTTGACAGGGGGCACAGATACGCAGTATTTT. Translated, it gives CASSLGFLTGGTDTQYF. The full variable domain, completed using reference TRBV11-2 and TRBJ2-3, is EAGVAQSPRYKIIEKRQSVAFWCNPISGHATLYWYQQILGQGPKLLIQFQNNGVVDDSQLPKDRFSAERLKGVDSTLKIQPAKLEDSAVYLCASSLGFLTGGTDTQYFGPGTRLTVL.

This clonotype was detected only a few times. The CDR3: CAISESGAGGPRNEQFF. CDR3 DNA: TGTGCCATCAGTGAGTCGGGAGCGGGAGGGCCGAGGAATGAGCAGTTCTTC. The chain has TRBV10-3 and TRBJ2-1, with 10 bases matching TRBD2. The trim removed 0 bases at V and 7 bases at J, leaving 9 bases unmatched. CDR1 is ENHRY, CDR2 SYGVKD, per germline. The CDR3 consists of 17 residues.

The chain links TRBV2 to TRBJ2-7; 10 bases match TRBD2. Germline assignment: CDR1 SNHLY and CDR2 FYNNEI. The CDR3 has 14 amino acids. The junction had 9 bases not matched to a gene; V was cut back by 10 bases and J by 3 bases. CDR3 residues: CATKTSGKDYEQYF. The CDR3 nucleotides are TGTGCCACCAAAACTAGCGGGAAGGACTACGAGCAGTACTTC. Using reference TRBV2 and TRBJ2-7 for the parts outside the CDR3, the full variable domain is EPEVTQTPSHQVTQMGQEVILRCVPISNHLYFYWYRQILGQKVEFLVSFYNNEISEKSEIFDDQFSVERPDGSNFTLKIRSTKLEDSAMYFCATKTSGKDYEQYFGPGTRLTVT.

This clonotype has ten or more counts. The gene calls are TRBV6-1 and TRBJ2-7; maybe TRBD1 (5 bases). The germline gives CDR1 MNHNS, CDR2 SASEGT. CDR3 length equals 15 residues. V lost 4 bases and J lost 1, with 14 bases in between. CDR3 loop: CASSGWTQPSYEQYF. CDR3 in DNA: TGTGCCAGCAGTGGGTGGACACAACCTTCCTACGAGCAGTACTTC.

This clonotype has only a few counts. One end of the junction fails to match germline, which may point to a read error. This chain links TRBV7-9 with TRBJ2-5; D is undetermined. Germline-derived CDR1 and CDR2 are SEHNR and FQNEAQ (reference sequence). The CDR3 is made up of 17 amino acids. The DNA for the CDR3 is TGTGCCAGCAGCCGAAGCCCCCTGCCGGTAGCCCAAGAGACTCAGTACTTC. Encoded protein: CASSRSPLPVAQETQYF.

The chain couples TRBV6-1 to TRBJ1-5; 8 nucleotides match TRBD1. The trim removed 8 bases at V and 4 bases at J, leaving 4 bases unmatched. Looked up from germline, CDR1 is MNHNS and CDR2 is SASEGT. CDR3 length: 13 residues. This chain's CDR3 is CASVRQGNQPQHF. CDR3 DNA: TGTGCCAGCGTCAGACAGGGGAATCAGCCCCAGCATTTT.

This clonotype was found many times. The V and J genes are TRBV6-5 and TRBJ2-7, with TRBD1 matching over 8 bases. The CDR3 contains 15 residues. The V and J ends lost 0 bases and 5 bases, in that order; junction bases with no gene match: 6. Per the germline V gene, CDR1 is MNHEY and CDR2 is SVGAGI. The CDR3: CASSYSPGGIDEQYF. The CDR3 DNA reads TGTGCCAGCAGTTACTCGCCAGGGGGCATCGACGAGCAGTACTTC.

This clonotype was counted many times. The chain couples TRBV11-3 to TRBJ2-1, with 7 bases identical to TRBD2. This CDR3 spans 14 amino acids. With V trimmed by 6 bases and J by 8 bases, 10 bases remained unmatched. Germline CDR1 reads SGHNT; CDR2 reads YENEEA. The CDR3 loop reads CASRAPGTIYEQFF. The CDR3 nucleotides are TGTGCCAGCAGAGCGCCGGGGACTATTTATGAGCAGTTCTTC.

This clonotype was seen more than once but under ten times. The chain employs TRBV15 and TRBJ1-1; D is undetermined. V lost 2 bases, J lost 4 bases, and 11 bases lay in between. The length of the CDR3 is 14 residues. Germline-derived CDR1 and CDR2 are LNHNV and YYDKDF (reference sequence). CDR3 sequence reads: CATSRRTVVTEAFF. The CDR3 DNA reads as TGTGCCACCAGCAGACGAACAGTCGTCACTGAAGCTTTCTTT. The entire variable domain, with the rest obtained from reference TRBV15 and TRBJ1-1, is as follows: DAMVIQNPRYQVTQFGKPVTLSCSQTLNHNVMYWYQQKSSQAPKLLFHYYDKDFNNEADTPDNFQSRRPNTSFCFLDIRSPGLGDTAMYLCATSRRTVVTEAFFGQGTRLTVV.

To note about this clonotype: This may be a read error, as it is one base from a much larger clone. This chain links TRBV28 with TRBJ2-1; no firm D call. The V end lost 2 bases, the J end lost 10 bases, and 24 bases lay between the germline ends. CDR1 and CDR2 (germline): MDHEN, SYDVKM. The CDR3 is made up of 17 amino acids. Here the CDR3 DNA reads TGTGCCAGCAGTTTACGTTCCGAGGTGAAACTCCCCTACGAGCAGTTCTTC. Its translation: CASSLRSEVKLPYEQFF.

This clonotype has ten or more counts. J is TRBJ1-2 and V is TRBV6-1; possibly TRBD1 for D (5 bases). Trimming removed 7 bases from V and 7 bases from J, with 19 bases in between. Germline V gives CDR1 MNHNS, CDR2 SASEGT. The CDR3 covers 14 residues. DNA of the CDR3: TGTGCCAGCACCGAAGGGGAGGGGTCCCGTGGCTACACCTTC. Protein: CASTEGEGSRGYTF.

The V and J genes are TRBV19 and TRBJ1-5; D may be TRBD1 (5 bases). V was pared by 5 bases and J by 4 bases, with 15 bases between. Germline CDR1 reads LNHDA; CDR2 reads SQIVND (reference sequence). The length of the CDR3 is 15 residues. Here the CDR3 reads CASSALDISNQPQHF. In DNA, the CDR3 is TGTGCCAGTAGTGCCCTGGACATTAGTAATCAGCCCCAGCATTTT.

This clonotype was seen at least ten times. V gene TRBV7-2 combines with J gene TRBJ2-7, with 7 nucleotides matching TRBD1. This CDR3 contains 15 residues. Germline V gene sequence: CDR1 SGHTA, CDR2 FQGNSA. The trim removed 5 bases at V and 5 bases at J, leaving 12 bases unmatched. In nucleotides, the CDR3 is TGTGCCAGCAGCATCCGACGGGACAGTGTCGACGAGCAGTACTTC. Its protein product is CASSIRRDSVDEQYF.

V usage is TRBV30 and J usage is TRBJ2-5; 8 nucleotides match TRBD2. The CDR3 loop spans 14 amino acids. V gave up 1 base and J gave up 5 bases; unmatched junction bases: 6. Per the germline V gene, CDR1 is GTSNPN and CDR2 is SVGIG (reference sequence). CDR3: CAWSATSEAETQYF. CDR3 in DNA: TGTGCCTGGAGTGCGACTAGCGAGGCGGAGACCCAGTACTTC.